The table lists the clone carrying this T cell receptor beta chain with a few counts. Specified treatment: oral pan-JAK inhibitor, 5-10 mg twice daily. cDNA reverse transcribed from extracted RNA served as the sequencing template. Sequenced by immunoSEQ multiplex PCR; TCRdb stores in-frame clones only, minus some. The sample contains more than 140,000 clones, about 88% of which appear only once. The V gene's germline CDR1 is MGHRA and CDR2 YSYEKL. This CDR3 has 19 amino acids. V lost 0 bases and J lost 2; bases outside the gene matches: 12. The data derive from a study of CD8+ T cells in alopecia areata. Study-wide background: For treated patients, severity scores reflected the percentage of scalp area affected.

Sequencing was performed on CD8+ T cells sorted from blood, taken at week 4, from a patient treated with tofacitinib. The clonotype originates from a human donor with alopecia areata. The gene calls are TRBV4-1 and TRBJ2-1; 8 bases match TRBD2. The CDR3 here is CASSQDSVYSGTPYNEQFF. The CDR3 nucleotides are TGCGCCAGCAGCCAAGATAGTGTTTATAGCGGGACCCCCTACAATGAGCAGTTCTTC.